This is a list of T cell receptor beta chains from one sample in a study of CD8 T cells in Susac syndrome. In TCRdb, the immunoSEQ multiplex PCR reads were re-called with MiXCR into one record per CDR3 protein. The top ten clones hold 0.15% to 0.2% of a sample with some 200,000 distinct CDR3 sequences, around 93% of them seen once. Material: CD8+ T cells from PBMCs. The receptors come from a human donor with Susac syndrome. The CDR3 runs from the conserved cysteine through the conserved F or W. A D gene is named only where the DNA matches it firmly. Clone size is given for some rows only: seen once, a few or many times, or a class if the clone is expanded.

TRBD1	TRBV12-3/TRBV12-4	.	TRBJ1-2	CASSYTGGNYGYTF	TGTGCCAGCAGTTACACAGGGGGAAACTATGGCTACACCTTC
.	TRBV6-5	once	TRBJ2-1	CASKSGQGEQFF	TGTGCCAGCAAAAGCGGTCAGGGTGAGCAGTTCTTC
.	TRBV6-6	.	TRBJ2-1	CASSSRDLQEYNEQFF	TGTGCCAGCAGTTCCCGGGACTTACAAGAGTACAATGAGCAGTTCTTC
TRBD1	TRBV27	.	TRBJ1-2	CASSLTRDSFNYGYTF	TGTGCCAGCAGTTTGACCCGGGACAGCTTTAACTATGGCTACACCTTC
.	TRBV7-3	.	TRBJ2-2	CASSLTGELFF	TGTGCCAGCAGCTTAACCGGGGAGCTGTTTTTT
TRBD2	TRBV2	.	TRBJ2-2	CASSEGLAGFGELFF	TGTGCCAGCAGTGAGGGACTAGCGGGATTCGGGGAGCTGTTTTTT
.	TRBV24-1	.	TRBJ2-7	CATSDSLDSYEQYF	TGTGCCACCAGTGATTCCCTTGACAGCTACGAGCAGTACTTC
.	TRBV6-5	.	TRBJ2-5	CASSYGSETQYF	TGTGCCAGCAGTTACGGGAGCGAGACCCAGTACTTC
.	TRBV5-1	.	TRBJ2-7	CASSLGTQGKQYF	TGCGCCAGCAGCCTCGGGACCCAGGGGAAGCAGTACTTC
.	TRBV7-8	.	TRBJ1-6	CASSLMEGTSSYNSPLHF	TGTGCCAGCAGCTTAATGGAGGGGACGAGCTCCTATAATTCACCCCTCCACTTT
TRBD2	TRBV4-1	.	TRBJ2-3	CASSHPPRLADSPDTQYF	TGCGCCAGCAGCCATCCCCCTAGACTAGCGGACTCCCCAGATACGCAGTATTTT
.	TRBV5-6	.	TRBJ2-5	CASSFSPSDPETQYF	TGTGCCAGCAGCTTCAGCCCTAGCGATCCAGAGACCCAGTACTTC
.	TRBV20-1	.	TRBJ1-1	CSVPDRNTEAFF	TGCAGTGTTCCAGACAGGAACACTGAAGCTTTCTTT
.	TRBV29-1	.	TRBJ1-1	CSVVVAEAFF	TGCAGCGTTGTGGTTGCTGAAGCTTTCTTT
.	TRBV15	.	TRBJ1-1	CATSRGWGLNTEAFF	TGTGCCACCAGCAGAGGTTGGGGCTTGAACACTGAAGCTTTCTTT
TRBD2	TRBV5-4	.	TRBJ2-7	CASSFHRTSGAYEQYF	TGTGCCAGCAGCTTCCATCGGACTAGCGGAGCCTACGAGCAGTACTTC
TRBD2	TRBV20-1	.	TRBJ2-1	CSARDGTSGNEQFF	TGCAGTGCTAGAGATGGGACTAGCGGCAATGAGCAGTTCTTC
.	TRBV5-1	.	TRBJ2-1	CASSLAEVATNEQFF	TGCGCCAGCAGCTTGGCCGAGGTAGCTACCAATGAGCAGTTCTTC
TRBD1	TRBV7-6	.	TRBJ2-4	CASSSGQRGLYDKNIQYF	TGTGCCAGCAGCTCTGGTCAAAGGGGGCTTTATGACAAAAACATTCAGTACTTC
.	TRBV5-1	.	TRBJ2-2	CASSFVRSNGELFF	TGCGCCAGCAGCTTCGTTAGGTCCAACGGGGAGCTGTTTTTT
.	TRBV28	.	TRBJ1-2	CASSTTGWEGYTF	TGTGCCAGCAGTACCACAGGGTGGGAAGGCTACACCTTC
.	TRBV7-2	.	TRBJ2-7	CASSSGPVPYF	TGTGCCAGCAGCTCGGGGCCCGTTCCGTACTTC
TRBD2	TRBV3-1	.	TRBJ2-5	CASSQARTSYGTQYF	TGTGCCAGCAGCCAAGCTCGGACTAGCTATGGGACCCAGTACTTC
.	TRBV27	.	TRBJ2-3	CASRLALGRGRLDTQYF	TGTGCCAGCAGATTAGCCCTCGGACGGGGGCGCCTCGATACGCAGTATTTT
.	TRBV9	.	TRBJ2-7	CASSLDVTPYEQYF	TGTGCCAGCAGCTTAGATGTGACACCCTACGAGCAGTACTTC
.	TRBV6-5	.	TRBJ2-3	CASSYWSGTSTDTQYF	TGTGCCAGCAGTTACTGGTCCGGGACTAGCACAGATACGCAGTATTTT
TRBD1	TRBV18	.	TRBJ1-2	CASSPLTGDAYGYTF	TGTGCCAGCTCACCACTAACAGGGGACGCCTATGGCTACACCTTC
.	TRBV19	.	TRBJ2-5	CASSPGTTQETQYF	TGTGCCAGTAGCCCCGGGACGACACAAGAGACCCAGTACTTC
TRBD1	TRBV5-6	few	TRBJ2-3	CASSLWTGGTDTQYF	TGTGCCAGCAGCTTGTGGACAGGGGGTACAGATACGCAGTATTTT
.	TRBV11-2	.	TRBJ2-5	CASSLESGSLETQYF	TGTGCCAGCAGCTTAGAGTCCGGGAGCTTAGAGACCCAGTACTTC
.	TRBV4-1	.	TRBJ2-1	CASSRTLVNEQFF	TGCGCCAGCAGCCGTACCTTGGTTAATGAGCAGTTCTTC
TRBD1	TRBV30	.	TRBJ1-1	CAAHIWDRANTEAFF	TGTGCCGCCCATATTTGGGACAGGGCGAACACTGAAGCTTTCTTT
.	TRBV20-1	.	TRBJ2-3	CSAADLFTGDTQYF	TGCAGTGCTGCCGACTTGTTTACCGGGGATACGCAGTATTTT
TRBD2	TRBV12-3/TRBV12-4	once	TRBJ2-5	CASSLGVTSGRQETQYF	TGTGCCAGCAGTTTGGGGGTGACTAGCGGGCGACAAGAGACCCAGTACTTC
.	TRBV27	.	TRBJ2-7	CASRPRGSLYEQYF	TGTGCCAGCAGGCCAAGGGGTTCCCTGTACGAGCAGTACTTC
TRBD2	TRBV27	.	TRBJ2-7	CASSSGTSVHEQYF	TGTGCCAGCAGTTCAGGGACTAGTGTACACGAGCAGTACTTC
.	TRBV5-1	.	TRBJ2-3	CASSSGPTEIPDTQYF	TGCGCCAGCAGCTCCGGTCCGACAGAGATTCCAGATACGCAGTATTTT
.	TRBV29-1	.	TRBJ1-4	CSVRPGGREKLFF	TGCAGCGTCCGCCCCGGCGGAAGGGAAAAACTGTTTTTT
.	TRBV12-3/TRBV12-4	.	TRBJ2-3	CASSKDGFTQYF	TGTGCCAGCAGTAAGGACGGGTTTACGCAGTATTTT
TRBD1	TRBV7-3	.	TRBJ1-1	CASSSEDRGEAFF	TGTGCCAGCAGCTCCGAGGACAGGGGAGAAGCTTTCTTT
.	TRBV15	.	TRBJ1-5	CATGGNQPQHF	TGTGCCACCGGGGGCAATCAGCCCCAGCATTTT